The clone carrying this TCR beta chain was detected only once. V was clipped by 5 bases and J by 7 bases; unmatched bases: 5. CDR3 length: 13 amino acids. The germline V gene has CDR1 MNHEY and CDR2 SVGAGI. These data belong to a study of blood T cell repertoires in COVID-19. Here immunoSEQ multiplex PCR was the method, and the copy in TCRdb shows in-frame clones only, minus some. The sample has 300,000 to 450,000 clones; around nine tenths are singletons. The chain joins TRBV6-5 to TRBJ1-5; the match to TRBD1 covers 7 bases. Sample: PBMCs or T cells enriched from blood (not recorded which). The sequence came from a woman in her thirties who had been exposed to COVID-19. The CDR3 is CASSPTGEQPQHF. The CDR3 DNA is TGTGCCAGCAGTCCAACAGGGGAACAGCCCCAGCATTTT.